Included here is one T cell receptor beta chain sequence, with context. The sample originates from a study of Ad26.COV2.S vaccination and SARS-CoV-2 variants. About the research overall: Each vaccinee took Ad26.COV2.S intramuscularly, once or twice 56 days apart.

Method: immunoSEQ multiplex PCR; TCRdb's copy keeps in-frame clones and lacks some. Here the sample spans roughly 700,000 clones, approximately 88% being singletons. The CDR3 consists of 15 residues. V dropped 0 bases and J dropped 2; count of bases not matched to a gene: 2. CDR1 is SGHTS, CDR2 YDEGEE, per germline. Treatment in this sample: roughly 19 received Ad26.COV2.S at low or high dose, single or two shots; about 5 received placebo; per-sample allocation not given. Sampling was done on day 63 after the first vaccine or placebo injection. Boston hosted the donor, who was an adult aged 18-55 years.

The TCR sequence derives from a person aged 18-60 years who received the Ad26.COV2.S COVID-19 vaccine or a placebo. This specimen was peripheral blood, taken in a trial of Ad26.COV2.S vaccine versus placebo. The chain carries TRBV5-8 and TRBJ1-2; 9 bases are shared with TRBD1. CDR3 coding DNA: TGTGCCAGCAGCTTGGGGGGGACAGGGAACTATGGCTACACCTTC. It encodes CASSLGGTGNYGYTF.